The clone carrying this T cell receptor beta chain has just a few counts. The target antigen is unknown. Using RNA template, CDR3s of TCR alpha and beta were amplified with iRepertoire arm-PCR. Input was about 100-450 ng of tissue mRNA or PBMC total RNA. TCRdb re-called the multiplex PCR reads through MiXCR, storing one row per CDR3 protein. This repertoire shows 100,000 to 150,000 distinct CDR3 sequences, roughly 23% found once; its top ten account for roughly 15%. The data stem from a study of glioma-infiltrating T cells. The study, taken as a whole, reports: Gliomas, especially low-grade, showed above-expected tissue-blood divergence; non-neoplastic patients showed below. Tissue and blood shared very few CDR3 sequences.

The clonotype comes from a human donor with low-grade glioma or glioblastoma, undergoing nonglioma brain surgery, or in good health (not recorded which). The sample was glioma tissue, nonneoplastic brain tissue, or PBMCs (not recorded which).

Here the CDR3 DNA reads TGTGCCAGTAGTCTCCTACGGGGGACAGGGAATCAGCCCCAGCATTTT. It is translated as CASSLLRGTGNQPQHF. The genes are TRBV19 and TRBJ1-5, with 9 bases aligning to TRBD1. The CDR3 consists of 16 residues. V was pared by 5 bases and J by 4 bases, with 9 bases of the junction left unmatched. CDR1 and CDR2 from the germline V gene are LNHDA and SQIVND (reference sequence).